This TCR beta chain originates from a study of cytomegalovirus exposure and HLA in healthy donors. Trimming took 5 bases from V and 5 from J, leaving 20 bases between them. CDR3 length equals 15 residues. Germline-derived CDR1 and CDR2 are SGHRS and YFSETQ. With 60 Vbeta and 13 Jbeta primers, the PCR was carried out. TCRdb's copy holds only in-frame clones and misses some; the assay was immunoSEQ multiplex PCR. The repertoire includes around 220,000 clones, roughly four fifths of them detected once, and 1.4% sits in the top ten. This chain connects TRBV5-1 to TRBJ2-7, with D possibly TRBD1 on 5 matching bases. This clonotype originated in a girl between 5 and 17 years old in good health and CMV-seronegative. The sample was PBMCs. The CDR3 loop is CASSSQGTSSDEQYF. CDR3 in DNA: TGCGCCAGCAGTTCCCAGGGTACCAGCTCGGACGAGCAGTACTTC.